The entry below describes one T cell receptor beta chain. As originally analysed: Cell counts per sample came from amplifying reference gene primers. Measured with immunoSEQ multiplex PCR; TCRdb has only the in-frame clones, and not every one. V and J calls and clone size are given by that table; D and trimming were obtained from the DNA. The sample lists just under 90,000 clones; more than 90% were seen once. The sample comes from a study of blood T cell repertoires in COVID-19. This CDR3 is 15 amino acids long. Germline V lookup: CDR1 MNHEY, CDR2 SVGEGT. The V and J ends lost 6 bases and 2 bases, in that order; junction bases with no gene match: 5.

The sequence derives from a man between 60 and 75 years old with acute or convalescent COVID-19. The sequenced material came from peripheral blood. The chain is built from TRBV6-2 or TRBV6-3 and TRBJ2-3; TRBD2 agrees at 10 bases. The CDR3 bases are TGTGCCAGCAGCGGACTAGCGGAATACACAGATACGCAGTATTTT. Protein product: CASSGLAEYTDTQYF.